This T cell receptor (beta chain) was observed in a study of cytomegalovirus exposure and HLA in healthy donors (TCRdb year 2017). About the full investigation: An earlier analysis of 587 of the donors reported approximately 260 Gb of sequence data and around 110 million unique TCR beta sequences obtained from about 200 million T cells. Approximately 300 gigabases of sequencing data and around 90 million unique TCR sequences made up an early release that covered 500 to 700 HLA-typed donors. Of the roughly 420 genotyped donors, over 80% were placed in the genetic ancestry cluster associated with self-reported Caucasian donors. The study was designed to test whether signatures of past pathogen exposure could be identified by cataloging public T cell receptors. The study profiled the T cell repertoires of 500 to 800 subjects by immunosequencing and related them to cytomegalovirus serostatus. A separate validation cohort of about 110 different subjects was used in addition to the roughly 670-subject first cohort. The study combined high-throughput TCR immunosequencing, statistical association of individual TCRs with disease status, and machine learning to predict cytomegalovirus infection status. A later analysis re-analyzed previously published TCR beta repertoires from 660 or so donors and added high-resolution HLA genotyping to study TCR occurrence patterns. Rather than drawing on any new phenotypic data, the later analysis identified candidate immune exposures from TCR beta sequences and the way those sequences occurred across donors. An earlier analysis of around 580 of the donors used high-throughput TCR beta sequencing to judge whether each TCR beta V gene segment behaved as functional or pseudogenic. Donor age, sex, ethnicity and CMV serostatus were collected together with the repertoire data. Genome-wide SNP genotypes for about 55% of the roughly 670 donors were used in a later genetic analysis, which treated that subset as a discovery cohort. All discovery cohort repertoires had been generated using a single sequencing platform. Class I and class II HLA loci were covered by the typing at four-digit resolution. The number of typed donors differed by locus: about 629-640 for A, B, C, DRB1 and DQB1; some 500 for DQA1; around 580 for DPA1; and some 470 for DPB1. Several DR-DQ haplotypes were handled as single units for association and clustering because linkage in the cohort was strong. Across approximately 420 genotyped donors of the cohort, an average of approximately 240,000 unique TCR beta nucleotide sequences per donor were sequenced, and roughly 20% of those sequences were non-productive.

The cohort was made up of 500 to 850 healthy bone marrow donors. All cohort members were sampled while nominally healthy, although unrecorded immune exposures were likely present. The donor tested CMV seropositive and was one of the 289 seropositive cohort members. Each donor provided a peripheral blood sample, and peripheral blood mononuclear cells were used for TCR beta sequencing. Genomic DNA extraction from the blood cell samples was performed with the Qiagen DNeasy Blood Extraction Kit. Results the study describes overall, beyond this receptor: Some IMGT-functional V segments, including TRBV6-2 and TRBV6-3, could not be distinguished by the 87-base-pair reads and were therefore excluded. A later genetic analysis reported fewer N-insertions in productive TCRs among donors in an Asian-associated ancestry cluster than the roughly 620-donor mean. Cytomegalovirus status was reported to be diagnosed by the classifier with high specificity and sensitivity in both the original and validation cohorts. A further reported finding was that TCR beta sequences accurately predicted the HLA-A and HLA-B alleles for most subjects in the first cohort. In a later analysis, more than 15,000 TCR beta sequences were associated with specific HLA alleles at a false discovery rate of 0.05. For the cohort, immune exposure information was limited to CMV serostatus. According to a later analysis, most CMV-associated TCR beta chains appeared to be HLA-restricted, and the HLA associations seemed to be driven largely by CMV exposure. In a later analysis, HLA-associated TCR beta chains showed more clonal expansion and lower generation probabilities than non-associated chains that were equally common. Broadly in line with IMGT annotations, most TCR beta V segments showed up in productive rearrangements about 87% or about 30% of the time in an earlier analysis of around 600 of the donors. V-gene and J-gene trimming of TCR beta chains was associated with a missense DCLRE1C variant in a later genetic analysis, and the association was replicated in an independent cohort. A group of highly shared sequence variants was considered likely to be a technical artifact of the sequencing pipeline. Because HLA typing was unavailable for some donors at each locus, only the typed subset was used in association tests. Three of the identified cytomegalovirus-associated TCR beta chains were confirmed in vitro to be specific for cytomegalovirus antigens. Assigning TCR associations to individual alleles was difficult when HLA alleles, especially DR and DQ, strongly co-occurred. Most TCR sequences were observed very rarely across donors, whereas some public TCRs were present in many individuals. The authors suggested that the approach could potentially be generalized to other disease states and immunological phenotypes. Because counts were too low, seventeen rarely observed V segments, including chromosome 9 orphons, were left out of the earlier analysis of 587 of the donors. Several of the top co-occurrence clusters appeared to be linked to parvovirus B19, influenza, CMV and Epstein-Barr virus, according to a later analysis. In the study, around 160 TCR beta chains were listed as associated with cytomegalovirus. According to a later analysis, TCR association rates differed among HLA loci, with DRB1 alleles showing the most associated TCRs and HLA-C alleles showing the fewest. This cohort had only TCR beta chains sequenced, and the lack of alpha or paired-chain data limited which features could be detected. Linkage disequilibrium might explain the correlated functional status among segregating V segments, but an unknown experimental factor could not be ruled out. Sequencing depth was assumed to be roughly uniform across donors in the presence/absence analyses, though that assumption may not hold.

The library relied on the immunoSEQ multiplex PCR assay. The multiplex PCR relied on a mix of 60 forward primers for TCR Vbeta segments and 13 reverse primers for TCR Jbeta segments. Amplification of the CDR3 region of rearranged TCR beta genes was performed with a multiplex PCR assay on genomic DNA. The amplified TCR beta libraries were sequenced on the Illumina HiSeq System as 87-base-pair reads. In the paper's pipeline: A later analysis counted approximately 74 million unique TCR beta chains across the 666 repertoires, and about 10 million of these chains were shared by at least two donors. A nearest-neighbor algorithm error-corrected the raw reads and collapsed the reads into unique sequences, merging closely related sequences to remove PCR and sequencing errors. To assign V, D and J gene segments, CDR3 sequences were aligned to IMGT reference sequences. Each retained sequence needed at least a six-nucleotide match to both a V gene segment and a J gene segment. A rearrangement counted as productive if the CDR3 had no stop codons and remained in frame with V and J, and every other rearrangement counted as non-productive. Following IMGT convention, CDR3 was defined as the stretch from the second conserved V-encoded cysteine up to the conserved J-encoded phenylalanine. Sequences without an unambiguous match to a single V gene segment were excluded from the earlier analysis of almost 600 of the donors. An earlier analysis of some 610 of the donors called V segments functional above 56.7% productive rearrangements and segregating when the between-donor standard deviation exceeded 5%. A statistical classification framework was built for diagnosing cytomegalovirus status from the catalog of TCR beta chain sequences. A later analysis assigned V and J genes by comparing TCR nucleotide sequences with IMGT/GENE-DB human TR gene sequences. A later analysis assigned CDR3 sequences and most-parsimonious VDJ recombination scenarios with the TCRdist pipeline. In a later analysis, each TCR beta chain was defined by its CDR3 amino acid sequence together with its V-gene family, and reads lacking a unique V-gene family were excluded. A later analysis removed several hundred highly shared, low-generation-probability nucleotide sequences to deal with suspected cross-contamination and a sequencing artifact. A later analysis calculated a clonal expansion index for each public chain from normalized within-repertoire ranks of inferred template counts. In a later analysis, generation probabilities were computed using a VDJ recombination model fitted to out-of-frame rearrangements, and the results were checked against IGoR. In a later analysis, TCR-TCR, TCR-HLA and TCR-CMV co-occurrence was scored with hypergeometric tests, and a repertoire-size bias correction was applied to TCR pairs. False discovery rates were estimated in a later analysis by permuting HLA or CMV assignments 20 times. In a later analysis, co-occurring TCRs were grouped using DBSCAN, and TCRdist sequence similarity was added for clustering within HLA-allele-positive subsets. For co-occurrence clustering, repertoires with fewer than 30,000 or more than 120,000 public chains were excluded, along with a handful of repertoires with anomalous nucleotide sharing. TCRdb re-hosts the immuneACCESS table, in-frame sequences only. Its copies lack some clones; in the studies checked, an unresolved V gene accounts for under half of them, and the cause for the rest is not known. The V and J calls and clone size come from that table; D and trimming were worked out from the DNA. The sample table holds 200,000 to 300,000 clones, of which just under 85% were seen once. The top ten clones comprise about 2% of the sample.

Cut back by 5 bases and 2 bases, the V and J ends lie 4 bases apart. The germline V gene provides CDR1 MNHEY and CDR2 SVGAGI. The CDR3 sequence holds 13 residues, the cysteine and phenylalanine included. Just CDR3 DNA is preserved here, 39 bases in frame from base 1. In its sample, this clone was seen a few times. The antigen it binds to is not known. No base quality information exists; no much larger clone differs at one position. This sequence originates from a woman between 40 and 50 years old in good health and CMV-seropositive. The chain couples TRBV6-5 to TRBJ2-6; the D segment cannot be called with confidence. The sequenced sample consisted of PBMCs. This receptor has the CDR3 CASSPAGANVLTF. The DNA sequence is given as TGTGCCAGCAGTCCGGCTGGGGCCAACGTCCTGACTTTC.